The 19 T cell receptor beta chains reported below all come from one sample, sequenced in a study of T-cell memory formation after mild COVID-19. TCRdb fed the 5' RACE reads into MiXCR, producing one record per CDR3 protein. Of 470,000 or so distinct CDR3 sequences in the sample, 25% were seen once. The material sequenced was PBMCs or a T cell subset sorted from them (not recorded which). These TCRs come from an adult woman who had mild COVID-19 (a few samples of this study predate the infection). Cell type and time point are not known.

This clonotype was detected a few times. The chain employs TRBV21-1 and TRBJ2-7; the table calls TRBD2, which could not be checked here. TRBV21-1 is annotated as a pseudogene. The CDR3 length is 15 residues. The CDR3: CASSSSGTTGIEQYF. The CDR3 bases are TGTGCCAGCAGCAGCTCCGGGACTACCGGAATCGAGCAGTACTTC.

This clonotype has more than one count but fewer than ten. This CDR3 is CASSYSPGRTGARSTGELFF. CDR3 DNA: TGTGCCAGCAGTTACTCACCGGGACGGACTGGGGCTAGATCCACCGGGGAGCTGTTTTTT. V is TRBV6-2 or TRBV6-3 and J is TRBJ2-2; perhaps D is TRBD1 or TRBD2 (5 bases each). There are 20 residues in the CDR3. Trimming removed 0 bases at V and 4 bases at J, with 24 bases between. Germline CDR1 is MNHEY and CDR2 is SVGEGT.

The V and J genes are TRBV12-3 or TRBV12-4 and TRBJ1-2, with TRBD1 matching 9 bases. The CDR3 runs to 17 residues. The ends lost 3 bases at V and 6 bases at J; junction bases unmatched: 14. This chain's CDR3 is CASSFFVGTGRGDGYTF. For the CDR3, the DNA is TGTGCCAGCAGTTTTTTCGTCGGGACAGGGCGTGGGGATGGCTACACCTTC.

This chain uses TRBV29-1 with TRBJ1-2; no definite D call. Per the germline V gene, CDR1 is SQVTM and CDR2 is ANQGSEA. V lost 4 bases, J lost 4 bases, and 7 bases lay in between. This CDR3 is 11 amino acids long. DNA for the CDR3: TGCAGCGTTGGTGACATCTATGGCTACACCTTC. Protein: CSVGDIYGYTF.

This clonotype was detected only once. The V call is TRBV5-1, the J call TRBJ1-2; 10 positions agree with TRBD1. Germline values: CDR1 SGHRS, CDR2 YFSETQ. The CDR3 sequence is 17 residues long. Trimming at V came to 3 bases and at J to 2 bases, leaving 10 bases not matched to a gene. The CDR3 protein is CASSSGSDRGHNYGYTF. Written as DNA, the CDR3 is TGCGCCAGCAGCTCGGGCTCCGACAGGGGGCACAACTATGGCTACACCTTC.

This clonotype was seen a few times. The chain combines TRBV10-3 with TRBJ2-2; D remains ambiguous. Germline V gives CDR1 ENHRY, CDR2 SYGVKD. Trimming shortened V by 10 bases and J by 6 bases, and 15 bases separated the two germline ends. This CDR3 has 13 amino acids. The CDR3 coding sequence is TGTGCCAGCCTGATGCCCGTGTCCGGGGAGCTGTTTTTT. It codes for CASLMPVSGELFF.

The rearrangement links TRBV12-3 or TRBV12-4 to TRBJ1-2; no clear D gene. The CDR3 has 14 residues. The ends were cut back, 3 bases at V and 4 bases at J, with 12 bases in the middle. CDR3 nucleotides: TGTGCCAGCAGTTTTGGCGGGAAACTCTATGGCTACACCTTC. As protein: CASSFGGKLYGYTF.

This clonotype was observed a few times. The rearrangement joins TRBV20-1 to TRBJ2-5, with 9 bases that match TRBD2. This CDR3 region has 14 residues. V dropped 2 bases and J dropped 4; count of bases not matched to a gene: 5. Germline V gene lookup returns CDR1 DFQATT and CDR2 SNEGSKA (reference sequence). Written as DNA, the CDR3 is TGCAGTGCTAGACTAGCGGGGTCCACAGAGACCCAGTACTTC. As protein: CSARLAGSTETQYF.

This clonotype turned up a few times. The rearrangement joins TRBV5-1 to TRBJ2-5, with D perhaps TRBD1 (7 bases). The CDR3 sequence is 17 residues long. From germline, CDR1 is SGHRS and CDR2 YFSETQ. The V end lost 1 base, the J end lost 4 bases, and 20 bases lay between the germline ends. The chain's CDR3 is CASSLKYRPGGRETQYF. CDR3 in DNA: TGCGCCAGCAGCTTGAAATATCGCCCAGGGGGGAGAGAGACCCAGTACTTC. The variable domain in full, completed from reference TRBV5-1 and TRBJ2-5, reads KAGVTQTPRYLIKTRGQQVTLSCSPISGHRSVSWYQQTPGQGLQFLFEYFSETQRNKGNFPGRFSGRQFSNSRSEMNVSTLELGDSALYLCASSLKYRPGGRETQYFGPGTRLLVL.

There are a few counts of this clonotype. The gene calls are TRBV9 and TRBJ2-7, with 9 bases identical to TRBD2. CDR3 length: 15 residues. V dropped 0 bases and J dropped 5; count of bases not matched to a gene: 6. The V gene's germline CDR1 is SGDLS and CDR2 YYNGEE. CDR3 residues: CASSVVSSGTDEQYF. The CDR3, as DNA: TGTGCCAGCAGCGTAGTCTCTAGCGGGACGGACGAGCAGTACTTC.

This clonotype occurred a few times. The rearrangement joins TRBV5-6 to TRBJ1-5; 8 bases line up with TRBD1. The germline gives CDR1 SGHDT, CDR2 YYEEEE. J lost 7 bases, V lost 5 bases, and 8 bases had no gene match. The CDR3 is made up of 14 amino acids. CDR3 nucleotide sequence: TGTGCCAGCAGTGGACAGGGTTTGAGGCAGCCCCAGCATTTT. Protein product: CASSGQGLRQPQHF.

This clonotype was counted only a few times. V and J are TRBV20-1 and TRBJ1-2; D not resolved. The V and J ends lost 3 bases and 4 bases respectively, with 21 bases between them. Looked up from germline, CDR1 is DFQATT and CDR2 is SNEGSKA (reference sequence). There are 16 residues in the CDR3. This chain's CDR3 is CSAREPQPLYGYGYTF. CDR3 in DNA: TGCAGTGCTAGGGAGCCACAGCCTCTCTATGGCTATGGCTACACCTTC.

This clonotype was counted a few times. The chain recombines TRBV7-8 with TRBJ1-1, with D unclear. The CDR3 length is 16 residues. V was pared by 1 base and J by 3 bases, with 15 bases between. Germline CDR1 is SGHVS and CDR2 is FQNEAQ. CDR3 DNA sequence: TGTGCCAGCAGCTTAGACCGGAGGAGCTTATACACTGAAGCTTTCTTT. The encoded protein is CASSLDRRSLYTEAFF.

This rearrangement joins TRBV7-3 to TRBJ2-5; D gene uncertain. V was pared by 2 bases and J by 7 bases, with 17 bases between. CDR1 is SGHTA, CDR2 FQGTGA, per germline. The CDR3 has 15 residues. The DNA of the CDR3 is TGTGCCAGCAGCTTAGATTCAAGTCCCGGGCGGACCCAGTACTTC. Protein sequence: CASSLDSSPGRTQYF.

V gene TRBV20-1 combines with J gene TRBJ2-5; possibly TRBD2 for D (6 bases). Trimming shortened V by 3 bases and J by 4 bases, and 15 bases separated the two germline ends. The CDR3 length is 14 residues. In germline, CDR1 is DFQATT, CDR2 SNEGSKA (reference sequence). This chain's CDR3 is CSARSAGWGETQYF. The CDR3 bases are TGCAGTGCTAGGTCGGCGGGATGGGGAGAGACCCAGTACTTC.

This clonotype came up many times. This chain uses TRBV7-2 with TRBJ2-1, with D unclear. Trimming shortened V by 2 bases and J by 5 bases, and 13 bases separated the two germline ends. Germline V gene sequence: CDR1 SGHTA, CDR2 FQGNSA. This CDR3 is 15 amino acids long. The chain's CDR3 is CASSLRRTENNEQFF. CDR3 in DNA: TGTGCCAGCAGCTTAAGACGGACCGAGAACAATGAGCAGTTCTTC.

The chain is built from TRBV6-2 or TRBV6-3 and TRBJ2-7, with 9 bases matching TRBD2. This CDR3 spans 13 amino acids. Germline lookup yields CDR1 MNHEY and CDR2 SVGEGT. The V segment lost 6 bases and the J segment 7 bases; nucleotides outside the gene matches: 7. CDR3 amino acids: CASRWTSVGEQYF. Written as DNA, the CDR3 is TGTGCCAGCAGGTGGACTAGCGTGGGAGAGCAGTACTTC.

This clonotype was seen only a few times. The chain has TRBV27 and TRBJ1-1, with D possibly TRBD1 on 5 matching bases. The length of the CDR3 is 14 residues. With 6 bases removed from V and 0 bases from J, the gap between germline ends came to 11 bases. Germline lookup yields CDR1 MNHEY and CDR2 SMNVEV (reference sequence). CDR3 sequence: CASRRQLLNTEAFF. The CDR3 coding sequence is TGTGCCAGCAGGCGACAGCTACTGAACACTGAAGCTTTCTTT.

DNA of the CDR3: TGCGCCAGCAGCCAAGAAGCCGGGACCCGGGGTGAAAAACTGTTTTTT. Protein product: CASSQEAGTRGEKLFF. J is TRBJ1-4 and V is TRBV4-3; D possibly corresponds to TRBD1 (5 bases). CDR1 LGHNA and CDR2 YSLEER come from the germline V gene. The CDR3 is made up of 16 amino acids. V lost 0 bases and J lost 7, with 15 bases in between.